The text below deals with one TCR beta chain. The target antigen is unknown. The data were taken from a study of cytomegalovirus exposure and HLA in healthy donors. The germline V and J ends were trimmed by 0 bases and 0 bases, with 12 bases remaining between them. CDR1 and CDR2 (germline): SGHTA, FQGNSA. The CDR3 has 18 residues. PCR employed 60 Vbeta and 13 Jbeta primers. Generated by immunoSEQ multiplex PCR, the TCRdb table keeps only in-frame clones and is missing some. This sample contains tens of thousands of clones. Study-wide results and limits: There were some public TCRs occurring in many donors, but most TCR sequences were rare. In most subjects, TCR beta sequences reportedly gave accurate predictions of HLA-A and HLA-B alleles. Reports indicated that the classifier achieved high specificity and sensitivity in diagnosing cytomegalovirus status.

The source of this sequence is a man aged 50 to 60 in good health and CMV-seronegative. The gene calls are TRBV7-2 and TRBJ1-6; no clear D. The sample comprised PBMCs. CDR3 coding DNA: TGTGCCAGCAGCTTAGCGTTGACGGGGAGCTCCTATAATTCACCCCTCCACTTT. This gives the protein CASSLALTGSSYNSPLHF.